This entry lists 5 T cell receptor beta chains sequenced from one sample in a study of OX40 agonist ivuxolimab in advanced cancers. The library was generated by the immunoSEQ multiplex PCR assay. This is the immuneACCESS table as TCRdb keeps it, with only in-frame sequences that have V and J called. A part of the clones is gone; compared with another copy, unresolved V genes explain less than half, and the rest is unexplained. The sample includes 80,000 or so clones, with around nine tenths observed a single time. 2.5% of the sample is taken by the ten largest. The sample here was CD4+ or CD8+ T cells sorted from blood, taken in a trial of the OX40 agonist ivuxolimab. The receptors here all came from an adult with an advanced solid tumor such as melanoma, head and neck, liver or kidney cancer.

The V and J genes are TRBV5-1 and TRBJ1-2; weak D call: TRBD1 (5 bases). Germline lookup yields CDR1 SGHRS and CDR2 YFSETQ. Trimming removed 0 bases from V and 2 bases from J, with 11 bases in between. The CDR3 totals 15 residues. CDR3 residues: CASSLGGRVNYGYTF. The DNA for the CDR3 is TGCGCCAGCAGCTTGGGGGGCAGGGTGAACTATGGCTACACCTTC.

Turning to this clone: At one end the junction does not follow the germline gene, possibly because of a read error. The chain is built from TRBV19 and TRBJ1-2; D is possibly TRBD1 (5 bases). This CDR3 has 14 residues. CDR1 LNHDA and CDR2 SQIVND come from the germline V gene (reference sequence). Written as DNA, the CDR3 is TGTGCCAGTAGGATAGGACACCGGGAGTATGGCTACACCTTC. This encodes CASRIGHREYGYTF.

The CDR3 spells CASSQGLAGAQETQYF. CDR3 DNA sequence: TGTGCCAGCAGCCAAGGACTAGCGGGGGCTCAAGAGACCCAGTACTTC. V and J are TRBV4-2 and TRBJ2-5, with 12 bases matching TRBD2. This CDR3 has 16 amino acids. Losses at the gene ends were 1 base for V and 2 bases for J; bases not matched to a gene: 2. The V gene's germline CDR1 is LGHNA and CDR2 YNFKEQ.

The V and J genes are TRBV5-1 and TRBJ2-3, with D tentatively TRBD1 (5 bases). Trimming took 4 bases from V and 6 from J, leaving 15 bases between them. This CDR3 is built from 14 residues. From germline, CDR1 is SGHRS and CDR2 YFSETQ. The CDR3 DNA follows: TGCGCCAGCAGCCCTAGGGGCCCCCGTGATACGCAGTATTTT. It specifies CASSPRGPRDTQYF.

V usage is TRBV5-4 and J usage is TRBJ1-4, with D perhaps matching TRBD1 (5 bases). Germline CDR1 reads SGHNT; CDR2 reads YYREEE (reference sequence). Between the trimmed V and J ends, which lost 0 bases and 8 bases, there was a span of 17 bases. The CDR3 sequence is 16 residues long. CDR3 residues: CASSLGGGVRGEKLFF. In nucleotides, the CDR3 is TGTGCCAGCAGCTTGGGGGGCGGAGTCCGGGGAGAAAAACTGTTTTTT.